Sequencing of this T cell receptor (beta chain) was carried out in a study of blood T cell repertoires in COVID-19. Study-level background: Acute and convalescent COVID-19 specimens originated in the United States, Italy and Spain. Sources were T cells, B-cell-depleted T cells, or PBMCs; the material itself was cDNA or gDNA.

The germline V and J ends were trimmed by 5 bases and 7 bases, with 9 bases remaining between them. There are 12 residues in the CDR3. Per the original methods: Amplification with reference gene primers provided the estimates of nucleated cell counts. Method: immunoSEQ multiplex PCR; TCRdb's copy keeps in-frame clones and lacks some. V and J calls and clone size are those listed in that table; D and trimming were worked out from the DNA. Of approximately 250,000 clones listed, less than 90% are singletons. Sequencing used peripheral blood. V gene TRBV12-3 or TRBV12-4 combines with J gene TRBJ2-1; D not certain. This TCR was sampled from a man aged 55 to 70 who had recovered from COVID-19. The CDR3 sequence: CASSITRNEQFF. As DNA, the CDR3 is TGTGCCAGCAGTATAACGAGGAATGAGCAGTTCTTC.